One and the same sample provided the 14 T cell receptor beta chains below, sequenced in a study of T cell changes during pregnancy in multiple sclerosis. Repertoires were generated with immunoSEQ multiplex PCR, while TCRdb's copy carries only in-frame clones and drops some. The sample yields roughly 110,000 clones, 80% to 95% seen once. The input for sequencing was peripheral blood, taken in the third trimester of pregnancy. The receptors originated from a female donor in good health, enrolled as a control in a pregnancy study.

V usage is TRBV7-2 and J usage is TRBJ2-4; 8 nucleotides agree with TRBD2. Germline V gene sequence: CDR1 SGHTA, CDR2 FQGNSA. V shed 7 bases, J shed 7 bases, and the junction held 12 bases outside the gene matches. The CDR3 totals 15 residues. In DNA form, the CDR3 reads TGTGCCAGCACCTATGGGGCCGCGGGGGGTAACATTCAGTACTTC. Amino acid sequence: CASTYGAAGGNIQYF.

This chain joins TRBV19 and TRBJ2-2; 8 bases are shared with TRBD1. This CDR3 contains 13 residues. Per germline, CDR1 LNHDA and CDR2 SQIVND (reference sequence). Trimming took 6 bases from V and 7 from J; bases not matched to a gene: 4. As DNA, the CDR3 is TGTGCCAGTAGAAATACAGGGGGCGGGGAGCTGTTTTTT. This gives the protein CASRNTGGGELFF.

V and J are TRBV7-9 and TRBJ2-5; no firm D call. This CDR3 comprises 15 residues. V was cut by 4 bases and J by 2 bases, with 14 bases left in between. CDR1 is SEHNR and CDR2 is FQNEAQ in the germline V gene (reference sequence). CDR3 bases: TGTGCCAGCAGCTCCCCCCAGGCTTTGCAAGAGACCCAGTACTTC. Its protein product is CASSSPQALQETQYF.

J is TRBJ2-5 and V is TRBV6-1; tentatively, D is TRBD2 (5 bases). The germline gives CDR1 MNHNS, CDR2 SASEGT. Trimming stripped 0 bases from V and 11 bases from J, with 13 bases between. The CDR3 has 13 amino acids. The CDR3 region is CASSEARAWEQYF. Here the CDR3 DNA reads TGTGCCAGCAGTGAAGCGAGGGCATGGGAGCAGTACTTC.

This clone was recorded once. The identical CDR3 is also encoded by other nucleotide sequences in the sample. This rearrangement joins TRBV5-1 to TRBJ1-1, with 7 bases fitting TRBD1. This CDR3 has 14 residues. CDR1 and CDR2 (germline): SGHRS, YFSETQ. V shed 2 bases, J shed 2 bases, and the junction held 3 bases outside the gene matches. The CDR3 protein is CASSFGQENTEAFF. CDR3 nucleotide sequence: TGCGCCAGCAGCTTCGGACAGGAAAACACTGAAGCTTTCTTT.

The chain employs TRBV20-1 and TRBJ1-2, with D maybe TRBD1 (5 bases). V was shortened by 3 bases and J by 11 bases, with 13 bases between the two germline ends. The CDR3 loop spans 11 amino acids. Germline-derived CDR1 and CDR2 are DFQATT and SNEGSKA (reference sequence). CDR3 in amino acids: CSARAQGPYTF. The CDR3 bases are TGCAGTGCTAGGGCGCAGGGTCCTTACACCTTC.

The CDR3 here is CAWSPGQGGGYTF. CDR3 bases: TGTGCCTGGAGTCCGGGACAGGGGGGAGGCTACACCTTC. The chain has TRBV30 and TRBJ1-2, with 11 bases matching TRBD1. CDR3 length: 13 amino acids. Germline CDR1 GTSNPN, CDR2 SVGIG (reference sequence). J lost 8 bases, V lost 2 bases, and 4 bases had no gene match.

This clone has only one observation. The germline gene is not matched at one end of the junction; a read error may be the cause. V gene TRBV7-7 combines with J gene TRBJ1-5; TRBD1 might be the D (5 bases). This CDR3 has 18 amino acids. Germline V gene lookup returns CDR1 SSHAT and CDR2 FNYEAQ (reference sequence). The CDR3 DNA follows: TGTGCTAGCAGCTCGAGGAGGGGCCCGGTAAGATGCAATCAGCCCCAGCATTTT. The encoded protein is CASSSRRGPVRCNQPQHF. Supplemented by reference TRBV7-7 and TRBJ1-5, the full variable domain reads GAGVSQSPRYKVTKRGQDVTLRCDPISSHATLYWYQQALGQGPEFLTYFNYEAQPDKSGLPSDRFSAERPEGSISTLTIQRTEQRDSAMYRCASSSRRGPVRCNQPQHFGDGTRLSIL.

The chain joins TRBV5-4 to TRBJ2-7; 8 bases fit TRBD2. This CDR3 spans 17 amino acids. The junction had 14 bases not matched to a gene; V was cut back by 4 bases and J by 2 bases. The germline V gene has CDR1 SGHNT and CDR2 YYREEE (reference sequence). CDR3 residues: CASSLGERGGSTYEQYF. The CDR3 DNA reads TGTGCCAGCAGCCTGGGGGAACGGGGGGGGTCGACCTACGAGCAGTACTTC.

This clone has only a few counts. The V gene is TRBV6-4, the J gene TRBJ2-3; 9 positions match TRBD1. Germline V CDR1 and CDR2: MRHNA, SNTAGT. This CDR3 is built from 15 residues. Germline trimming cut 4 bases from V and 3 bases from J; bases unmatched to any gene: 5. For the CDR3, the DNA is TGTGCCAGCAGTGCCTCACAGGGGGCGACAGATACGCAGTATTTT. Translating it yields CASSASQGATDTQYF.

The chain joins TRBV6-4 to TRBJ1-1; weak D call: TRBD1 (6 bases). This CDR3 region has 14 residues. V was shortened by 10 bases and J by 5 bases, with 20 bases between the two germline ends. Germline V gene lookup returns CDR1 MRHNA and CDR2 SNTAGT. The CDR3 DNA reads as TGTGCCACAAAAGAGGAGGCAAGGGGGACTGAAGCTTTCTTT. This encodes CATKEEARGTEAFF.

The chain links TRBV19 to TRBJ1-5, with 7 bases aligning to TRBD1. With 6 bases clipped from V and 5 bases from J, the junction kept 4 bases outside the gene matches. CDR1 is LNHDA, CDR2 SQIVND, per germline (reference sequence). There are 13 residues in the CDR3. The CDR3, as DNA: TGTGCCAGTAGGACCCAGGGGGATCAGCCCCAGCATTTT. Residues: CASRTQGDQPQHF. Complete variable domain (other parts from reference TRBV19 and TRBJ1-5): DGGITQSPKYLFRKEGQNVTLSCEQNLNHDAMYWYRQDPGQGLRLIYYSQIVNDFQKGDIAEGYSVSREKKESFPLTVTSAQKNPTAFYLCASRTQGDQPQHFGDGTRLSIL.

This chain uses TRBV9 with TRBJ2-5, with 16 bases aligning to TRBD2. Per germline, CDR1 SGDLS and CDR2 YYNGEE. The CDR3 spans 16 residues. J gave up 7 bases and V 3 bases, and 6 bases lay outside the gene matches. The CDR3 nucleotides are TGTGCCAGCAGCGCAGGGACTAGCGGGGGGGTCGGGACCCAGTACTTC. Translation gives CASSAGTSGGVGTQYF.

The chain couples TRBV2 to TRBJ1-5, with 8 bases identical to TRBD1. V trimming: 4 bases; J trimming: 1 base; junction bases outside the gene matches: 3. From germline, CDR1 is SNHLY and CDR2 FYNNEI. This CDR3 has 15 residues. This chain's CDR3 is CASSAQGASNQPQHF. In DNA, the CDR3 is TGTGCCAGCAGTGCCCAGGGGGCAAGCAATCAGCCCCAGCATTTT.